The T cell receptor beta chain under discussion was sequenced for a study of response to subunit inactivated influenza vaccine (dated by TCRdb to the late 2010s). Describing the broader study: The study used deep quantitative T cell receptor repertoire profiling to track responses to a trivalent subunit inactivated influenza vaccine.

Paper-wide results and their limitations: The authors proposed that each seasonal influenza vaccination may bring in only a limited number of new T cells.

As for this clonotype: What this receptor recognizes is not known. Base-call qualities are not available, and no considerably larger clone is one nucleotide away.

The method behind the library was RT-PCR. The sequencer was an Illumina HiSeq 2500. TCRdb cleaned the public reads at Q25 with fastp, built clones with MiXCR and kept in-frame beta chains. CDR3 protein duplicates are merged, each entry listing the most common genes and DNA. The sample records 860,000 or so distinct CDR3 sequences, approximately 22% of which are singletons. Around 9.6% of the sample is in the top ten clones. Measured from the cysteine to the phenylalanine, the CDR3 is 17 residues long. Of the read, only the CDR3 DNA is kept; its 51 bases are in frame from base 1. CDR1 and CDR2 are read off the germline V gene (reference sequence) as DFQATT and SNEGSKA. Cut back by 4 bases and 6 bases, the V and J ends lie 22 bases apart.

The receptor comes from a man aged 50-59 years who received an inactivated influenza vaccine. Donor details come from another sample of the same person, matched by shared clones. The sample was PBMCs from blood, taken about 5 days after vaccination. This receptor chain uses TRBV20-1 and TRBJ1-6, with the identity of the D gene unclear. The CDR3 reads CSAMDVVSLFRNSPLHF. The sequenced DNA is TGCAGTGCTATGGACGTGGTTAGCCTGTTTCGTAATTCACCCCTCCACTTT.